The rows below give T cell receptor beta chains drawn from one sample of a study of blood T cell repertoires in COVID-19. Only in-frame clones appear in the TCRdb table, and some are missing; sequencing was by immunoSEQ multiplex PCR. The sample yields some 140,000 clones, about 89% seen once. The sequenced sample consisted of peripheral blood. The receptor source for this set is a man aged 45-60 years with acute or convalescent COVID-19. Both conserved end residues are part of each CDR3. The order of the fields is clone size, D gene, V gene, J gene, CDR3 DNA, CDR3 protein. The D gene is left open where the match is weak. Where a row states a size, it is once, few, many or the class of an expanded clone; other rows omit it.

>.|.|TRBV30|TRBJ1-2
TGTGCTGAGTACAGTGGCGGGGGAGGCTACACCTTC
CAEYSGGGGYTF
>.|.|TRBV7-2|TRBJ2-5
TGTGCCAGCTTGGGCGGGCCTACCCAAGAGACCCAGTACTTC
CASLGGPTQETQYF
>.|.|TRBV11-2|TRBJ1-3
TGTGCCAGCAGCTCCCAATACGGGACAAGGGGGAACACCATATATTTT
CASSSQYGTRGNTIYF
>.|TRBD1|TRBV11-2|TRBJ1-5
TGTGCCAGCAGTACAGGGGGCTTGAATCAGCCCCAGCATTTT
CASSTGGLNQPQHF
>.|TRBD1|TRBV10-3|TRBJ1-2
TGTGCCATCAGTGCCACGACGACAGGGTTGGATGGCTACACCTTC
CAISATTTGLDGYTF
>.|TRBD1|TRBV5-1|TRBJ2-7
TGCGCCAGCAGCTCCTGGGGGACAGACTACGAGCAGTACTTC
CASSSWGTDYEQYF
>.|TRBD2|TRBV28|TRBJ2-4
TGTGCCAGCCGCGGGGGTTTAGCCAAAAACATTCAGTACTTC
CASRGGLAKNIQYF
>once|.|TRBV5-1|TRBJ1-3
TGCGCCAGCAGCTTGGCCGCGACAGGAAACACCATATATTTT
CASSLAATGNTIYF
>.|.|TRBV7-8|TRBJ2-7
TGTGCCAGCAGCCCGGGGAGTGGCGGCCTCTCCTACGAGCAGTACTTC
CASSPGSGGLSYEQYF
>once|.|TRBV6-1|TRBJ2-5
TGTGCCAGCAGTGAACTCTCGGGGGAGACCCAGTACTTC
CASSELSGETQYF
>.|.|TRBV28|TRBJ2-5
TGTGCCAGCAGTTTGTGGGGGGAAGAGACCCAGTACTTC
CASSLWGEETQYF
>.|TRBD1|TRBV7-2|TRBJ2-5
TGTGCCAGCAGCCCTAGACAGGGCTGGGCCCAAGAGACCCAGTACTTC
CASSPRQGWAQETQYF
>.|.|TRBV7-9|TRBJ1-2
TGTGCCAGCAGCTTAGTACGCGACTTGGACTATGGCTACACCTTC
CASSLVRDLDYGYTF
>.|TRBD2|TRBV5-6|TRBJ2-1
TGTGCCAGCAGCTCGGGACTAGCGGGAGTAGGTGTCGATGAGCAGTTCTTC
CASSSGLAGVGVDEQFF
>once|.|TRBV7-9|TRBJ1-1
TGTGCCAGCAGCTTAGGAGTTAGGAACACTGAAGCTTTCTTT
CASSLGVRNTEAFF
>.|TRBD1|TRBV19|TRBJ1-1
TGTGCCAGTAGGACGGGGGCAGGGGGCACTGAAGCTTTCTTT
CASRTGAGGTEAFF
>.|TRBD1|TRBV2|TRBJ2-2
TGTGCCAGCAGGCTGACAGGGGACACCGGGGAGCTGTTTTTT
CASRLTGDTGELFF
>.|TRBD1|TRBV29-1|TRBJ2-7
TGCAGCGTCATTCCGACAGGGGGCCAACTAAAGCAGTACTTC
CSVIPTGGQLKQYF
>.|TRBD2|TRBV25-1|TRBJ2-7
TGTGCCAGCAGTGAAGCCGGACTAGCGCCCTACGAGCAGTACTTC
CASSEAGLAPYEQYF
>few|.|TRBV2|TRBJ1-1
TGTGCCAGAGCTAGGGGGAGCACTGAAGCTTTCTTT
CARARGSTEAFF
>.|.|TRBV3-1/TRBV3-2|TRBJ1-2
TGTGCCAGCAGCCTTGGGACTGTCAATAGCTATGGCTACACCTTC
CASSLGTVNSYGYTF
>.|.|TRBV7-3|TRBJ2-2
TGTGCCAGCAGCTCAGTTACCACCGGGGAGCTGTTTTTT
CASSSVTTGELFF
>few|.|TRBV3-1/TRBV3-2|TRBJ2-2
TGTGCCAGCACGGGGGTCCCGGGGACCGGGGAGCTGTTTTTT
CASTGVPGTGELFF
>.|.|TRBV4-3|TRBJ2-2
TGCGCCAGCAGCCAGGGAGTTACCGGGGAGCTGTTTTTT
CASSQGVTGELFF
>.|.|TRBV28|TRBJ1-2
TGTGCCAGCACACGAACAGGGTCCGACTATGGCTACACCTTC
CASTRTGSDYGYTF
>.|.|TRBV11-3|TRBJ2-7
TGTGCCAGCAGCCCTCGGGCGGGACTCTACGAGCAGTACTTC
CASSPRAGLYEQYF
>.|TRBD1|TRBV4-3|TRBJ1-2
TGCGCCAGCAGCCAAGATCTTCGGGACAGGGTGAACTATGGCTACACCTTC
CASSQDLRDRVNYGYTF
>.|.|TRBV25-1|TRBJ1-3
TGTGCCAGCAGTGAAGACAGGTCCCGCTCTGGAAACACCATATATTTT
CASSEDRSRSGNTIYF
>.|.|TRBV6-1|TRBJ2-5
TGTGCCAGCAGTGAAGCGCTGGGGCTAATCCAAGAGACCCAGTACTTC
CASSEALGLIQETQYF